This passage covers 23 T cell receptor beta chains from one sample sequenced in a study of blood T cell repertoires in COVID-19. The protocol was immunoSEQ multiplex PCR, while the TCRdb copy is restricted to in-frame clones and leaves out a portion. The repertoire holds roughly 60,000 clones, with 70% to 85% as singletons. Sequencing input: peripheral blood. These receptors came from a man between 60 and 75 years old with acute or convalescent COVID-19.

CDR3 sequence: CASSFVTNTEAFF. The CDR3, as DNA: TGTGCCAGCAGCTTCGTGACTAACACTGAAGCTTTCTTT. The J gene is TRBJ1-1, the V gene TRBV7-9; D call uncertain. The length of the CDR3 is 13 residues. Trimming removed 3 bases at V and 2 bases at J, with 7 bases between. Germline-derived CDR1 and CDR2 are SEHNR and FQNEAQ (reference sequence).

In its sample, this clone was seen a few times. This sequence joins TRBV9 and TRBJ1-5, with 7 bases fitting TRBD1. The ends lost 0 bases at V and 8 bases at J; junction bases unmatched: 5. This CDR3 has 14 amino acids. CDR1 is SGDLS and CDR2 is YYNGEE in the germline V gene. The CDR3 DNA reads TGTGCCAGCAGCGTAGGGCAGGGGGGTAAGCCCCAGCATTTT. Translation gives CASSVGQGGKPQHF.

A remark on this clone: Distinct nucleotide sequences in the sample also encode this CDR3. This chain connects TRBV29-1 to TRBJ2-5; TRBD1 might be the D (6 bases). Trimming removed 5 bases from V and 2 bases from J, with 15 bases in between. The CDR3 length is 14 residues. The germline CDR1 and CDR2 sequences are SQVTM and ANQGSEA. The DNA of the CDR3 is TGCAGCGTTCCTCTGACAGGCCCGCAAGAGACCCAGTACTTC. Protein sequence: CSVPLTGPQETQYF.

The rearrangement links TRBV20-1 to TRBJ1-3, with D uncertain. Germline V gene lookup returns CDR1 DFQATT and CDR2 SNEGSKA (reference sequence). The V end lost 0 bases, the J end lost 7 bases, and 4 bases lay between the germline ends. This CDR3 region has 11 residues. CDR3 sequence reads: CSARDQNTIYF. For the CDR3, the DNA is TGCAGTGCTAGAGATCAGAACACCATATATTTT.

J is TRBJ2-6 and V is TRBV11-2, with D tentatively TRBD2 (6 bases). The CDR3 loop spans 20 amino acids. Germline V gives CDR1 SGHAT, CDR2 FQNNGV. V dropped 0 bases and J dropped 0 bases, with 18 bases sitting between them. The CDR3 sequence: CASSLDPLAGRISGANVLTF. The CDR3 DNA is TGTGCCAGCAGCTTAGATCCCCTCGCGGGACGGATCTCTGGGGCCAACGTCCTGACTTTC.

This chain joins TRBV29-1 and TRBJ1-2; the D is unclear. The germline gives CDR1 SQVTM, CDR2 ANQGSEA. The CDR3 runs 15 residues. Trimming left V 0 bases short and J 4 bases short, with 15 bases between. DNA for the CDR3: TGCAGCGTTGAAGATTTTTGGTCTACCTTCTATGGCTACACCTTC. It yields the protein CSVEDFWSTFYGYTF.

The sample holds one count of this clone. The CDR3 spells CSVQRGREQYF. CDR3 DNA: TGCAGTGTCCAAAGGGGGCGAGAGCAGTACTTC. The V gene is TRBV20-1, the J gene TRBJ2-7; 7 positions match TRBD1. CDR1 is DFQATT, CDR2 SNEGSKA, per germline (reference sequence). V lost 7 bases to trimming and J lost 7 bases; unmatched junction nucleotides: 7. This CDR3 spans 11 amino acids.

The chain recombines TRBV7-9 with TRBJ2-7, with D possibly TRBD1 on 6 matching bases. The V gene lost 3 bases and the J gene lost 5 bases, with 11 bases spanning the gap. CDR1 SEHNR and CDR2 FQNEAQ come from the germline V gene (reference sequence). The CDR3 is 13 residues long. The CDR3, as DNA: TGTGCCAGCAGCTTGGGGGCTATCAACGAGCAGTACTTC. This encodes CASSLGAINEQYF. The entire variable domain, with the rest obtained from reference TRBV7-9 and TRBJ2-7, is as follows: DTGVSQNPRHKITKRGQNVTFRCDPISEHNRLYWYRQTLGQGPEFLTYFQNEAQLEKSRLLSDRFSAERPKGSFSTLEIQRTEQGDSAMYLCASSLGAINEQYFGPGTRLTVT.

The CDR3 here is CASSVDRVVKNTEAFF. The CDR3 coding sequence is TGTGCCAGCAGCGTTGACAGGGTGGTTAAGAACACTGAAGCTTTCTTT. The chain uses TRBV11-2 and TRBJ1-1, with 7 bases fitting TRBD1. This CDR3 has 16 amino acids. Trimming took 5 bases from V and 1 from J; bases not matched to a gene: 10. Germline CDR1 SGHAT, CDR2 FQNNGV.

The CDR3 spells CASSQVSGGSSYEQYF. CDR3 nucleotides: TGTGCCAGCAGCCAAGTTTCGGGGGGCAGTTCCTACGAGCAGTACTTC. V is TRBV4-2 and J is TRBJ2-7; maybe TRBD2 (7 bases). The CDR3 has 16 amino acids. The V end was cut by 1 base, the J end by 1 base, with 14 bases between. Germline values: CDR1 LGHNA, CDR2 YNFKEQ.

The CDR3 spells CASSTSDRGFYNSPLHF. DNA for the CDR3: TGTGCCAGTAGTACCTCGGACAGGGGCTTCTATAATTCACCCCTCCACTTT. The V call is TRBV19, the J call TRBJ1-6; 9 nucleotides align to TRBD1. Germline CDR1 and CDR2: LNHDA and SQIVND (reference sequence). After removal of 4 bases from V and 3 bases from J, the junction contained 7 bases not matched to a gene. The CDR3 loop spans 17 amino acids.

The CDR3 here is CASRDRGSTDTQYF. The CDR3 DNA reads TGTGCCAGTCGGGACAGGGGGTCCACAGATACGCAGTATTTT. The V call is TRBV6-5, the J call TRBJ2-3; 11 bases align to TRBD1. Germline CDR1 and CDR2: MNHEY and SVGAGI. The V segment lost 9 bases and the J segment 2 bases; nucleotides outside the gene matches: 4. This CDR3 has 14 residues.

The chain joins TRBV6-5 to TRBJ2-5; possibly TRBD1 for D (5 bases). This CDR3 region has 14 residues. Germline loops: CDR1 MNHEY, CDR2 SVGAGI. Between the trimmed V and J ends, which lost 7 bases and 3 bases, there was a span of 15 bases. Here the CDR3 DNA reads TGTGCCAGCAATGGCGACAGATATGAAGAGACCCAGTACTTC. Its protein is CASNGDRYEETQYF.

The chain uses TRBV18 and TRBJ1-2; 8 bases are shared with TRBD1. Germline V gene data show CDR1 as KGHSH and CDR2 as LQKENI. J was trimmed by 2 bases and V by 0 bases; bases with no gene match: 8. The CDR3 totals 17 residues. As DNA, the CDR3 is TGTGCCAGCTCACCACCGGTTTCGACAGGGGCAAACTATGGCTACACCTTC. As protein: CASSPPVSTGANYGYTF.

This rearrangement joins TRBV2 to TRBJ2-7; D gene uncertain. The CDR3 has 14 residues. Trimming shortened V by 2 bases and J by 6 bases, and 14 bases separated the two germline ends. Germline V gives CDR1 SNHLY, CDR2 FYNNEI. The CDR3 reads CASSEFQSPLEQYF. In DNA form, the CDR3 reads TGTGCCAGCAGTGAATTCCAAAGCCCCCTCGAGCAGTACTTC.

V gene TRBV7-9 combines with J gene TRBJ1-2; D remains unclear. Trimming pared 0 bases from V and 8 bases from J, leaving 10 bases between. This CDR3 spans 13 amino acids. Germline V CDR1 and CDR2: SEHNR, FQNEAQ (reference sequence). CDR3 in amino acids: CASSLAGFGGYTF. CDR3 nucleotides: TGTGCCAGCAGCTTAGCCGGGTTTGGGGGCTACACCTTC.

This chain joins TRBV12-3 or TRBV12-4 and TRBJ1-2; D gene uncertain. The CDR3 has 13 amino acids. Deletions cut 3 bases from V and 8 bases from J, with 13 bases between. The CDR3 spells CASSFEALRGYTF. The CDR3 DNA reads TGTGCCAGCAGTTTTGAGGCCCTGCGGGGCTACACCTTC.

This clone was observed a few times. DNA for the CDR3: TGTGCCAGTAGTTCCGGACAGGGACATCAGCCCCAGCATTTT. Translated, it gives CASSSGQGHQPQHF. The genes are TRBV19 and TRBJ1-5; 8 nucleotides align to TRBD1. The CDR3 totals 14 residues. Germline trimming cut 5 bases from V and 5 bases from J; bases unmatched to any gene: 5. The germline gives CDR1 LNHDA, CDR2 SQIVND (reference sequence).

The rearrangement uses TRBV5-1 and TRBJ2-7, with D perhaps matching TRBD1 (6 bases). Trimming took 0 bases from V and 5 from J, leaving 15 bases between them. CDR1 and CDR2 (germline): SGHRS, YFSETQ. CDR3 size: 15 residues. The CDR3 sequence: CASSLDGTKWNEQYF. CDR3 nucleotides: TGCGCCAGCAGCTTGGACGGGACAAAATGGAACGAGCAGTACTTC.

This chain joins TRBV15 and TRBJ2-5; a possible D gene is TRBD1 (5 bases). The CDR3 spans 13 residues. The V and J ends lost 5 bases and 4 bases respectively, with 11 bases between them. Germline assignment: CDR1 LNHNV and CDR2 YYDKDF (reference sequence). The CDR3 sequence is CATSVRDGETQYF. CDR3 nucleotides: TGTGCCACCAGCGTCAGGGATGGAGAGACCCAGTACTTC.

V and J are TRBV2 and TRBJ1-6; no definite D call. Germline CDR1 reads SNHLY; CDR2 reads FYNNEI. This CDR3 has 12 residues. V lost 6 bases to trimming and J lost 12 bases, with 12 bases between them. CDR3 bases: TGTGCCAGCAGCCCCGTCCCAGGACCCCTCCACTTT. Translated: CASSPVPGPLHF.

The rearrangement uses TRBV5-1 and TRBJ1-6, with 11 nucleotides matching TRBD1. J was trimmed by 9 bases and V by 0 bases; bases with no gene match: 2. Germline V gene data show CDR1 as SGHRS and CDR2 as YFSETQ. The CDR3 is 15 residues long. The CDR3: CASSLGGQGASPLHF. CDR3 coding DNA: TGCGCCAGCAGCTTGGGAGGACAGGGGGCTTCACCCCTCCACTTT.

This clone appeared once. The chain has TRBV10-2 and TRBJ2-3; maybe TRBD2 (6 bases). The CDR3 length is 13 residues. V was cut by 0 bases and J by 13 bases, with 14 bases left in between. Germline V CDR1 and CDR2: WSHSY, SAAADI. CDR3 nucleotides: TGCGCCAGCAGTGAGTCGAGAGGAGGGTTAAAGTATTTT. It is translated as CASSESRGGLKYF.